This T cell receptor (beta chain) was sequenced in a study of blood T cell repertoires in COVID-19. Study information: Italy, Spain and the United States were the sources of the convalescent and acute COVID-19 samples. Nucleic acid was either cDNA or gDNA, and it came from T cells, B-cell-depleted T cells, or PBMCs.

Per the authors' pipeline: Reference gene primers were amplified, and this amplification served to estimate nucleated cell counts. Profiled with immunoSEQ multiplex PCR; TCRdb holds only in-frame clones, not every one. V and J calls and clone size are those listed in that table; D and trimming were worked out from the DNA. The sample has fewer than 15,000 clones, roughly 80% seen once. This sequence was found in a human donor in a cohort sampled during active COVID-19. The material sequenced was peripheral blood.

CDR3 residues: CASRGQGSNQPQHF. The CDR3 nucleotides read TGTGCCAGCAGGGGACAGGGAAGCAATCAGCCCCAGCATTTT. This chain joins TRBV27 and TRBJ1-5, with TRBD1 matching over 9 bases. The CDR3 length is 14 residues. Trimming took 6 bases from V and 1 from J; bases not matched to a gene: 1. CDR1 is MNHEY and CDR2 is SMNVEV in the germline V gene (reference sequence).